The sequence of this TCR beta chain was determined in a study of T cells in Graves' hyperthyroidism and ophthalmopathy. The ends were cut back, 6 bases at V and 5 bases at J, with 14 bases in the middle. Germline-derived CDR1 and CDR2 are MNHNS and SASEGT. The CDR3 is made up of 13 amino acids. Findings and limits, study-wide: Ophthalmopathy prediction by the model preceded onset by a median roughly 6.3 months.

This clonotype showed up many times. The antigen is not known. TCR beta CDR3 regions were amplified from RNA. Primed by the HTBI set, a first-round RT-PCR was run on the TCR CDR3. TCRdb reprocessed the multiplex PCR reads with MiXCR, giving one entry per CDR3 protein. The data show approximately 370,000 distinct CDR3 sequences, with approximately 17% seen just once and approximately 33% held by the top ten. This sequence originates from a woman in her 30s with Graves' hyperthyroidism that later progressed to Graves' ophthalmopathy. This chain links TRBV6-1 with TRBJ2-7; maybe TRBD2 (5 bases). The sequencing input was blood. The CDR3: CASRLANTHEQYF. The CDR3 DNA sequence: TGTGCCAGCAGGCTAGCTAACACCCACGAGCAGTACTTC.